These 8 T cell receptor beta chains share one sample of origin, sequenced in a study of cytomegalovirus exposure and HLA in healthy donors. Vbeta (60) and Jbeta (13) primers were used in the PCR. Assay used: immunoSEQ multiplex PCR; TCRdb lists only in-frame clones, some missing. The table has roughly 200,000 clones, 80% to 90% seen once. The sequencing input was PBMCs. The receptor source for this set is a man in his thirties or forties in good health and CMV-seronegative.

J is TRBJ2-7 and V is TRBV5-1; TRBD1 matches 7 bases. Trimming at V came to 4 bases and at J to 2 bases, leaving 6 bases not matched to a gene. CDR1 is SGHRS, CDR2 YFSETQ, per germline. The length of the CDR3 is 14 residues. The CDR3 bases are TGCGCCAGCAGCGTCTCGAGGGGGCCCTACGAGCAGTACTTC. This sequence encodes CASSVSRGPYEQYF. The full variable domain, completed using reference TRBV5-1 and TRBJ2-7, is KAGVTQTPRYLIKTRGQQVTLSCSPISGHRSVSWYQQTPGQGLQFLFEYFSETQRNKGNFPGRFSGRQFSNSRSEMNVSTLELGDSALYLCASSVSRGPYEQYFGPGTRLTVT.

The chain employs TRBV4-3 and TRBJ2-7; 9 bases fit TRBD2. The CDR3 sequence is 15 residues long. Per the germline V gene, CDR1 is LGHNA and CDR2 is YSLEER. V lost 0 bases and J lost 2; bases outside the gene matches: 2. The CDR3 region has the DNA TGCGCCAGCAGCCAAGAAGCTAGCGGGGCCTACGAGCAGTACTTC. Translation gives CASSQEASGAYEQYF.

The chain is built from TRBV28 and TRBJ2-7; tentatively, D is TRBD2 (6 bases). V was pared by 8 bases and J by 2 bases, with 13 bases between. Germline CDR1 reads MDHEN; CDR2 reads SYDVKM. This CDR3 contains 13 residues. In DNA form, the CDR3 reads TGTGCCAGCTATGGACTACTTACCTACGAGCAGTACTTC. As protein: CASYGLLTYEQYF.

The V call is TRBV6-6, the J call TRBJ1-5; 9 nucleotides match TRBD1. Unmatched junction bases numbered 5, after V lost 3 bases and J lost 5 bases. CDR1 MNHNY and CDR2 SVGAGI come from the germline V gene (reference sequence). The CDR3 is 15 amino acids. This CDR3 reads CASSYPDRGYQPQHF. CDR3 DNA: TGTGCCAGCAGTTATCCTGACAGGGGGTATCAGCCCCAGCATTTT.

The chain has TRBV5-5 and TRBJ2-6; D is unresolved. The length of the CDR3 is 15 residues. Germline-derived CDR1 and CDR2 are SGHKS and YYEKEE (reference sequence). Trimming pared 4 bases from V and 2 bases from J, leaving 10 bases between. DNA of the CDR3: TGTGCCAGCAGCCCGGTAGTAGCTGGGGCCAACGTCCTGACTTTC. Protein: CASSPVVAGANVLTF.

The chain employs TRBV7-3 and TRBJ2-3, with 12 nucleotides matching TRBD2. Germline V gene lookup returns CDR1 SGHTA and CDR2 FQGTGA. There are 15 residues in the CDR3. The V and J ends lost 5 bases and 5 bases, in that order; junction bases with no gene match: 5. The CDR3 nucleotides read TGTGCCAGCAGCCATGGGACTAGCGGGTTAGATACGCAGTATTTT. As protein: CASSHGTSGLDTQYF.

The chain couples TRBV2 to TRBJ2-7; no clear D. Germline V lookup: CDR1 SNHLY, CDR2 FYNNEI. The CDR3 extends over 12 amino acids. Trimming took off 11 bases at V and 5 bases at J, with 16 bases between the two ends. The CDR3 sequence: CARRPNLDEQYF. The DNA of the CDR3 is TGTGCCCGGAGACCGAACCTAGACGAGCAGTACTTC.

The chain employs TRBV10-2 and TRBJ2-5, with 9 bases fitting TRBD1. Trimming at V came to 2 bases and at J to 2 bases, leaving 6 bases not matched to a gene. Per germline, CDR1 WSHSY and CDR2 SAAADI. The CDR3 sequence is 16 residues long. This chain's CDR3 is CASSEGTGTPQETQYF. DNA for the CDR3: TGCGCCAGCAGTGAGGGGACAGGGACCCCTCAAGAGACCCAGTACTTC.